This T cell receptor (beta chain) was documented in a study of cytomegalovirus exposure and HLA in healthy donors. The primer mix had 60 Vbeta and 13 Jbeta primers. Sequencing was performed with immunoSEQ multiplex PCR; in TCRdb, only in-frame clones are kept and a portion is missing. The top ten hold roughly 2.5% of the sample, which has hundreds of thousands of clones, over 65% seen once. CDR1 is SNHLY, CDR2 FYNNEI, per germline. Trimming stripped 7 bases from V and 7 bases from J, with 16 bases between. The CDR3 is 13 residues long. Study conclusions and caveats: Altogether, 150 to 200 TCR beta chains were recorded as cytomegalovirus-associated. TCR beta sequences numbering some 17,000 were associated with HLA alleles at 0.05 false discovery rate in a later analysis.

A note on this clone: The antigen is not known.

Source material: PBMCs. The sequence was obtained from an older woman in good health and CMV-seropositive. The chain joins TRBV2 to TRBJ1-2, with D maybe TRBD1 (6 bases). The CDR3 nucleotides are TGTGCCAGCATGCCAGGGGTGGGCGGTGGCTACACCTTC. Translated, it gives CASMPGVGGGYTF.